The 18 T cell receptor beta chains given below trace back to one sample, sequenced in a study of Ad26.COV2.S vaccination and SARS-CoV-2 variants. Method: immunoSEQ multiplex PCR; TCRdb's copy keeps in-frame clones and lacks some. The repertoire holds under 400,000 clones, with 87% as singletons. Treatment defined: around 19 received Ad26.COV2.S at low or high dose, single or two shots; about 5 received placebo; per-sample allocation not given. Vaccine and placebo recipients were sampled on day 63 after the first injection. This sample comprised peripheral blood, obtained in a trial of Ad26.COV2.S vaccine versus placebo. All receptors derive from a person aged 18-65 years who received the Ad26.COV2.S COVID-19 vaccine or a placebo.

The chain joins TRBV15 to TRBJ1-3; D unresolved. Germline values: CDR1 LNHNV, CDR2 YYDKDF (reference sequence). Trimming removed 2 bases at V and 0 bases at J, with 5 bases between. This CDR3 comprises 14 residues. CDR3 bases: TGTGCCACCAGCAGATCGAGCTCTGGAAACACCATATATTTT. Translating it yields CATSRSSSGNTIYF.

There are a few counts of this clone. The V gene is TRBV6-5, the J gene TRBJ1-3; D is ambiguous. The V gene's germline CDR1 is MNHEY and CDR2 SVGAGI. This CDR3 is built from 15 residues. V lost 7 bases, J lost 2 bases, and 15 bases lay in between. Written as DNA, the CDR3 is TGTGCCAGCACCTCACGGAGGGTGGCTGGAAACACCATATATTTT. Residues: CASTSRRVAGNTIYF.

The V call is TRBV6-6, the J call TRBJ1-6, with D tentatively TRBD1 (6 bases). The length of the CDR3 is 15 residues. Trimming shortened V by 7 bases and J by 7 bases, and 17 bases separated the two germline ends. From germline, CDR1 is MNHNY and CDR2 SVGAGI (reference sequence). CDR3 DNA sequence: TGTGCCAGCACTTCGTTCGGGACAAGAAATTCACCCCTCCACTTT. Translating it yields CASTSFGTRNSPLHF.

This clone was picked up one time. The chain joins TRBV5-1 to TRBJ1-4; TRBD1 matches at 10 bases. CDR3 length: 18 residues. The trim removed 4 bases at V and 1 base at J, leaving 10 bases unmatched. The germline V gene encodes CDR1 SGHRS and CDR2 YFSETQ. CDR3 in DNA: TGCGCCAGCAGCAAGACAGGGGGCAGGTCAAAAACTAATGAAAAACTGTTTTTT. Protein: CASSKTGGRSKTNEKLFF. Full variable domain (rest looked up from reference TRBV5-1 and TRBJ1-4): KAGVTQTPRYLIKTRGQQVTLSCSPISGHRSVSWYQQTPGQGLQFLFEYFSETQRNKGNFPGRFSGRQFSNSRSEMNVSTLELGDSALYLCASSKTGGRSKTNEKLFFGSGTQLSVL.

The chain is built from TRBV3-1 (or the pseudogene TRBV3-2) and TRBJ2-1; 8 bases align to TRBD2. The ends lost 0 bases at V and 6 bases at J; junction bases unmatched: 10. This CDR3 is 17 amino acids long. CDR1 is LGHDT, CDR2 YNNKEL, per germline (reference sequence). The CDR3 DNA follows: TGTGCCAGCAGCCAAGATCGTCGGGCGGGGGGTAGCAATGAGCAGTTCTTC. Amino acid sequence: CASSQDRRAGGSNEQFF.

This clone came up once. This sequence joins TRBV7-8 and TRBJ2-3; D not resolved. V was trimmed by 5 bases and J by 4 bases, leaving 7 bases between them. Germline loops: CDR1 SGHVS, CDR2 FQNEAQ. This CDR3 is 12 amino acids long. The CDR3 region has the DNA TGTGCCAGCAGCCTCCTCTCAGATACGCAGTATTTT. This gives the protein CASSLLSDTQYF.

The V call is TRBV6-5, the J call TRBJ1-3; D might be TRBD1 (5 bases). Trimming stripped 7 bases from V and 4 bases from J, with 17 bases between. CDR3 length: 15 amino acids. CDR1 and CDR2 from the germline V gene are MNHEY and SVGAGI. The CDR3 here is CASTAAGRGGNTIYF. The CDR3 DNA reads TGTGCCAGCACCGCCGCGGGGCGGGGAGGAAACACCATATATTTT.

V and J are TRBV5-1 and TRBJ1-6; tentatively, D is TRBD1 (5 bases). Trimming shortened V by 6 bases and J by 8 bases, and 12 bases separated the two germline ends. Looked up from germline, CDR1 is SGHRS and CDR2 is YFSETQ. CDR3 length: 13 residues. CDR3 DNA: TGCGCCAGCAACGGGGGTTCAGATTCACCCCTCCACTTT. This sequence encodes CASNGGSDSPLHF.

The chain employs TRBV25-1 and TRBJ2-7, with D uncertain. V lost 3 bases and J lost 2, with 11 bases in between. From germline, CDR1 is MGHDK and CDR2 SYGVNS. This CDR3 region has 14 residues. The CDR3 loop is CASSDGVIPYEQYF. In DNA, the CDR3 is TGTGCCAGCAGTGATGGGGTCATACCCTACGAGCAGTACTTC.

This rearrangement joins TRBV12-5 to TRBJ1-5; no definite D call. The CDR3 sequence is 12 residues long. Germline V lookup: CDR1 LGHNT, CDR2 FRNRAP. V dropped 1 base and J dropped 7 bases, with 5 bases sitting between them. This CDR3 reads CASGLGLQPQHF. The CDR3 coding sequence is TGTGCTAGTGGTTTGGGGCTACAGCCCCAGCATTTT.

The chain's CDR3 is CASSPGNEQFF. The CDR3 DNA is TGTGCCAGCAGTCCAGGGAATGAGCAGTTCTTC. This chain joins TRBV12-3 or TRBV12-4 and TRBJ2-1, with D maybe TRBD1 (5 bases). The V end was cut by 5 bases, the J end by 7 bases, with 6 bases between. The CDR3 is 11 amino acids.

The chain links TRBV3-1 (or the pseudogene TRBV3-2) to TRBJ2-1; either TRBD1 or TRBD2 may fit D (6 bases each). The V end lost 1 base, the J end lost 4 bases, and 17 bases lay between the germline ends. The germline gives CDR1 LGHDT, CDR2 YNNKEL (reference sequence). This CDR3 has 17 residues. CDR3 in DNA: TGTGCCAGCAGCCAAGGTCCCCCAGGGGCGGGATACAATGAGCAGTTCTTC. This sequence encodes CASSQGPPGAGYNEQFF.

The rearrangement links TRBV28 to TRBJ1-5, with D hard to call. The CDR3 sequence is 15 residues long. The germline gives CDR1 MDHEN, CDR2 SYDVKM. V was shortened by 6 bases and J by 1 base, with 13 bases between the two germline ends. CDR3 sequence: CASSTRLGSNQPQHF. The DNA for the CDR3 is TGTGCCAGCAGCACAAGGCTCGGGAGCAATCAGCCCCAGCATTTT.

The CDR3 coding sequence is TGTGCCACCAGTGAACCCGGGACAGGGACCTACGAGCAGTACTTC. It codes for CATSEPGTGTYEQYF. The chain is built from TRBV24-1 and TRBJ2-7; 9 bases agree with TRBD1. Germline V CDR1 and CDR2: KGHDR, SFDVKD. V was clipped by 4 bases and J by 2 bases; unmatched bases: 5. CDR3 length equals 15 residues.

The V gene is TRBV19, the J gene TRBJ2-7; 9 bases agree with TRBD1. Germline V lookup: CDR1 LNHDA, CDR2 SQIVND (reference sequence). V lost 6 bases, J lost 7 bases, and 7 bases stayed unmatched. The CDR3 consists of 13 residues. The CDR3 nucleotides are TGTGCCAGTAGGGCGACAGGGGGTCATGAGCAGTACTTC. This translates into CASRATGGHEQYF.

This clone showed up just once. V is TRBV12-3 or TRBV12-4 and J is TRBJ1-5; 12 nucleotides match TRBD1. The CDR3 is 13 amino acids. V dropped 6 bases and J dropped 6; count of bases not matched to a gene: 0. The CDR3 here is CASRGQGAQPQHF. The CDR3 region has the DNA TGTGCCAGCAGGGGACAGGGGGCTCAGCCCCAGCATTTT.

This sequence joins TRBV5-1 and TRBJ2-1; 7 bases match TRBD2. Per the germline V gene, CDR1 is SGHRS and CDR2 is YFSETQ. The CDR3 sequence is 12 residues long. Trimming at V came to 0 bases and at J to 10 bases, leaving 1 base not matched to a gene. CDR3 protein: CASSLETSEQFF. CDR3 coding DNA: TGCGCCAGCAGCTTGGAGACTAGCGAGCAGTTCTTC.

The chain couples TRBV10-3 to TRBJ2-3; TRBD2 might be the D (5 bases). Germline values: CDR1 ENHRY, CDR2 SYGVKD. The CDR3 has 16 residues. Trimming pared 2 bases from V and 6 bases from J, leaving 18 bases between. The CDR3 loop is CAISEGEGALRDTQYF. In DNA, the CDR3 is TGTGCCATCAGTGAGGGAGAGGGAGCCCTTCGTGATACGCAGTATTTT.